This passage covers 13 T cell receptor beta chains from one sample sequenced in a study of shared clonotypes between healthy human individuals. The table came from immunoSEQ multiplex PCR; TCRdb's copy has only in-frame clones and leaves some out. The sample lists some 2,000,000 clones, approximately 95% occurring once. Input material: naive CD4+ T cells sorted from blood. Sample subset: CD45RA+ positively selected. The receptors here all came from a young man in good health.

CDR3 coding DNA: TGTGCCAGCAGCTCCCCGGGGGGAGCCGACGCGAACACTGAAGCTTTCTTT. Translation: CASSSPGGADANTEAFF. The gene calls are TRBV9 and TRBJ1-1; D might be TRBD1 (5 bases). V lost 4 bases to trimming and J lost 1 base, with 20 bases between them. This CDR3 has 17 amino acids. Germline-derived CDR1 and CDR2 are SGDLS and YYNGEE.

CDR3 coding DNA: TGTGCCAGCAGCCGGGGACTCGGGGAGACCCAGTACTTC. This encodes CASSRGLGETQYF. The gene calls are TRBV21-1 and TRBJ2-5; the table's D call, TRBD2, was not checked against the DNA. TRBV21-1 is a pseudogene segment. This CDR3 is built from 13 residues.

The chain links TRBV30 to TRBJ2-7; the D gene could be TRBD1 or TRBD2 (5 bases each). CDR1 GTSNPN and CDR2 SVGIG come from the germline V gene (reference sequence). The CDR3 has 11 residues. Trimming pared 3 bases from V and 6 bases from J, leaving 9 bases between. This CDR3 reads CAWSLGTEQYF. For the CDR3, the DNA is TGTGCCTGGAGCCTGGGGACCGAGCAGTACTTC.

V is TRBV29-1 and J is TRBJ1-5, with D possibly matching TRBD1 (6 bases). The germline V gene has CDR1 SQVTM and CDR2 ANQGSEA. V was trimmed by 6 bases and J by 1 base, leaving 16 bases between them. This CDR3 region has 15 residues. CDR3 region: CSVRGRWLSNQPQHF. CDR3 DNA sequence: TGCAGCGTGCGGGGGCGGTGGTTGAGCAATCAGCCCCAGCATTTT.

The chain has TRBV2 and TRBJ1-1; no firm D call. The CDR3 sequence is 15 residues long. V was clipped by 1 base and J by 1 base, with 10 bases between them. Germline V lookup: CDR1 SNHLY, CDR2 FYNNEI. The CDR3 DNA reads TGTGCCAGCAGTGAAGAGGCAGGCGGGAACACTGAAGCTTTCTTT. Translation: CASSEEAGGNTEAFF.

This clone was seen a single time. The chain recombines TRBV18 with TRBJ1-3; D is uncertain. V dropped 3 bases and J dropped 7 bases, with 10 bases sitting between them. There are 13 residues in the CDR3. The V gene's germline CDR1 is KGHSH and CDR2 LQKENI. CDR3 sequence (DNA): TGTGCCAGCTCACCGGCGAGCCTGAACACCATATATTTT. This codes for CASSPASLNTIYF.

With respect to this clone: The junction and the germline gene differ at one end; a read error may be behind it. CDR3 sequence reads: CASSQQASRDRSYEQYF. Here the CDR3 DNA reads TGTGCTAGCAGCCAGCAGGCTAGCCGAGACCGCTCCTACGAGCAGTACTTC. This chain uses TRBV7-7 with TRBJ2-7; D possibly corresponds to TRBD2 (5 bases). The CDR3 is made up of 17 amino acids. The germline V gene has CDR1 SSHAT and CDR2 FNYEAQ (reference sequence).

V is TRBV6-1 and J is TRBJ1-2; 8 bases fit TRBD1. Germline V gene lookup returns CDR1 MNHNS and CDR2 SASEGT. The junction had 4 bases not matched to a gene; V was cut back by 2 bases and J by 2 bases. The CDR3 covers 15 residues. In DNA form, the CDR3 reads TGTGCCAGCAGTGAAAGGACAGGGCAGAACTATGGCTACACCTTC. Its translation is CASSERTGQNYGYTF.

This clone is a singleton in its sample. This sequence joins TRBV6-5 and TRBJ1-2, with 8 bases matching TRBD1. There are 13 residues in the CDR3. Germline V gene lookup returns CDR1 MNHEY and CDR2 SVGAGI. V was clipped by 5 bases and J by 6 bases; unmatched bases: 5. The CDR3 nucleotides are TGTGCCAGCAGTCAGACAGGGGCTAATGGCTACACCTTC. This gives the protein CASSQTGANGYTF.

The chain links TRBV11-2 to TRBJ2-1, with TRBD2 matching over 7 bases. Germline V CDR1 and CDR2: SGHAT, FQNNGV. V shed 1 base, J shed 7 bases, and the junction held 7 bases outside the gene matches. The CDR3 covers 15 residues. DNA for the CDR3: TGTGCCAGCAGCTTAGGGGCTAGCGGAGTTAATGAGCAGTTCTTC. Its protein product is CASSLGASGVNEQFF.

V usage is TRBV6-1 and J usage is TRBJ2-3; 9 nucleotides match TRBD2. With V trimmed by 1 base and J by 7 bases, 12 bases remained unmatched. The V gene's germline CDR1 is MNHNS and CDR2 SASEGT. The length of the CDR3 is 17 residues. CDR3 amino acids: CASSEVGVAGAGNTQYF. The CDR3 DNA reads TGTGCCAGCAGTGAAGTTGGAGTAGCGGGGGCGGGGAATACGCAGTATTTT.

J is TRBJ2-3 and V is TRBV30, with 12 bases lining up with TRBD2. Germline V gives CDR1 GTSNPN, CDR2 SVGIG (reference sequence). This CDR3 spans 17 amino acids. Trimming at V came to 2 bases and at J to 4 bases, leaving 10 bases not matched to a gene. CDR3: CAWSPARTSGMPDTQYF. The CDR3 DNA reads as TGTGCCTGGAGTCCAGCCAGGACTAGCGGGATGCCAGATACGCAGTATTTT.

Note on this clone: At the DNA level, this CDR3 is encoded by other sequences in the same sample as well. The chain recombines TRBV5-1 with TRBJ2-3; D possibly uses TRBD1 or TRBD2 (5 bases each). CDR3 length equals 14 residues. Germline V gives CDR1 SGHRS, CDR2 YFSETQ. V was clipped by 0 bases and J by 4 bases, with 9 bases between them. Here the CDR3 reads CASSLGGSADTQYF. CDR3 nucleotide sequence: TGCGCCAGCAGCTTGGGGGGGAGCGCAGATACGCAGTATTTT. Full variable domain (missing parts from reference TRBV5-1 and TRBJ2-3): KAGVTQTPRYLIKTRGQQVTLSCSPISGHRSVSWYQQTPGQGLQFLFEYFSETQRNKGNFPGRFSGRQFSNSRSEMNVSTLELGDSALYLCASSLGGSADTQYFGPGTRLTVL.